This T cell receptor beta chain was obtained from a study of blood T cells in healthy people across ages. General observations from the study: Roughly linearly, TCR beta diversity per million T cells fell as age increased. Possibly confounding the expanded clonotype changes was the fact that donor CMV status was unknown. Higher diversity, along with more naive CD4+ cells, distinguished long-lived donors from aged donors. Leaving the PBMCs unsorted stopped any conclusive comparison of naive versus antigen-experienced cells.

The count of this clonotype is one. Its matching antigen is unknown. The V gene lost 2 bases and the J gene lost 7 bases, with 17 bases spanning the gap. The CDR3 spans 15 residues. Germline V lookup: CDR1 KGHSH, CDR2 LQKENI. A sample-barcoded 5' primer and a J-beta primer mix were used in a second PCR of about 6 to 11 cycles. TCRdb reprocessed the 5' RACE reads with MiXCR, giving one entry per CDR3 protein. This table has 450,000 to 700,000 distinct CDR3 sequences, about 25% appearing once. Sequences were obtained from blood. The gene calls are TRBV18 and TRBJ1-2, with D tentatively TRBD1 (5 bases). This TCR derives from a woman in her 70s in good health. CDR3 region: CASSPSSWGEGGYTF. Here the CDR3 DNA reads TGTGCCAGCTCACCATCCTCCTGGGGCGAGGGTGGCTACACCTTC.